This T cell receptor beta chain stems from a study of OX40 agonist ivuxolimab in advanced cancers. Study details: Patients achieving partial responses numbered three: one hepatocellular carcinoma case and two cutaneous melanoma cases.

This clone ranks as medium-sized. Trimming stripped 5 bases from V and 4 bases from J, with 9 bases between. CDR3 length equals 13 residues. CDR1 and CDR2 (germline): LNHDA, SQIVND (reference sequence). Only in-frame clones appear in the TCRdb table, and some are missing; sequencing was by immunoSEQ multiplex PCR. This table holds more than 65,000 clones, 80% to 90% found once. This TCR was sampled from an adult with an advanced solid tumor such as melanoma, head and neck, liver or kidney cancer. The V gene is TRBV19, the J gene TRBJ1-5; the D gene is possibly TRBD1 (5 bases). The sample in question was CD4+ or CD8+ T cells sorted from blood, obtained in a trial of the OX40 agonist ivuxolimab. The CDR3 bases are TGTGCCAGTAGTGGGGCAGGGAATCAGCCCCAGCATTTT. Translated: CASSGAGNQPQHF.